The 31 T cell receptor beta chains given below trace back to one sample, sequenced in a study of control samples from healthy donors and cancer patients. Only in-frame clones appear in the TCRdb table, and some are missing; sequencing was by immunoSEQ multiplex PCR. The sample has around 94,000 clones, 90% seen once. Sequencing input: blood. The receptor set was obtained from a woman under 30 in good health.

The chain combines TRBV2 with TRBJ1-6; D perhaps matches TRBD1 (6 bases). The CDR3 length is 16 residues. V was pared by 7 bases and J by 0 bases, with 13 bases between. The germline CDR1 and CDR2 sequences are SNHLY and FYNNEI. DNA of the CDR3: TGTGCCAGCACCGAGGGGGGTTCCTCCTATAATTCACCCCTCCACTTT. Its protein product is CASTEGGSSYNSPLHF.

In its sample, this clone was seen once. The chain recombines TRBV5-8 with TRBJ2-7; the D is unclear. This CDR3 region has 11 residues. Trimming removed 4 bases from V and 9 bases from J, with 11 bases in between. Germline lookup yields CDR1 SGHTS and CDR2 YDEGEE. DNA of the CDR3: TGTGCCAGCAGCACACCCAGTGGGCAGTACTTC. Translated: CASSTPSGQYF.

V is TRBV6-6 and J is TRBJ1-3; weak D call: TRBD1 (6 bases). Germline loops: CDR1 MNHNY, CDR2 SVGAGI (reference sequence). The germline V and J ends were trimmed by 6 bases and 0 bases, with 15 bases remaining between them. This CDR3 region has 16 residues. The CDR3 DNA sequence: TGTGCCAGCAGAACAGGGAGATCAAGCTCTGGAAACACCATATATTTT. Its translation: CASRTGRSSSGNTIYF.

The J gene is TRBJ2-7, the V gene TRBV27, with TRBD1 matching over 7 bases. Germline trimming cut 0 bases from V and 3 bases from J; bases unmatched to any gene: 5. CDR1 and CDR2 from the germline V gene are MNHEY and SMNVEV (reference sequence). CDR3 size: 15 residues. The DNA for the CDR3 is TGTGCCAGCAGTTTATCAACAGGGGAATTCTACGAGCAGTACTTC. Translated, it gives CASSLSTGEFYEQYF.

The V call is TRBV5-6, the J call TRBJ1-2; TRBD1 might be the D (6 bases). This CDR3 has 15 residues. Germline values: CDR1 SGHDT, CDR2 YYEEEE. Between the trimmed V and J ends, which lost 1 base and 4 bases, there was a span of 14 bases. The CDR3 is CASSLQGPYIYGYTF. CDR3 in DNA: TGTGCCAGCAGCTTGCAGGGGCCGTACATCTATGGCTACACCTTC.

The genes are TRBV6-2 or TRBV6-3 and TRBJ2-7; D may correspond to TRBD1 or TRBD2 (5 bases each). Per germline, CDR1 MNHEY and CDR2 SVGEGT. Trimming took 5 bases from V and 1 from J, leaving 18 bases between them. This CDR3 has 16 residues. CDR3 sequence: CASSTPGTAVSYEQYF. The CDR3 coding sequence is TGTGCCAGCAGTACTCCCGGGACGGCCGTTTCCTACGAGCAGTACTTC.

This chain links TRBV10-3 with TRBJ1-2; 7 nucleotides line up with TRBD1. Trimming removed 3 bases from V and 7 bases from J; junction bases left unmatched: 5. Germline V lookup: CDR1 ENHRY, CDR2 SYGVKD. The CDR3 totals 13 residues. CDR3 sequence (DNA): TGTGCCATCAGTGACAGGGGGTTAGGTGGCTACACCTTC. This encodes CAISDRGLGGYTF.

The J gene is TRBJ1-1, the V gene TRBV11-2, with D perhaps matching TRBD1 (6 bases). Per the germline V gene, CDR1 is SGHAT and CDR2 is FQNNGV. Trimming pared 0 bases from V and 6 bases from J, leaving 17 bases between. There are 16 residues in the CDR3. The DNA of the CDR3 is TGTGCCAGCAGCTTAGAACGGGGGGCGCTTATCGCTGAAGCTTTCTTT. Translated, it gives CASSLERGALIAEAFF.

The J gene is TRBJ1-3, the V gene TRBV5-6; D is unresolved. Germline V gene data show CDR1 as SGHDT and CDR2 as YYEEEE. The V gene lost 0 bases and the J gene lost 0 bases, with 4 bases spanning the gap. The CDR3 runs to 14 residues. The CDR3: CASSLGSSGNTIYF. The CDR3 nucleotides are TGTGCCAGCAGCTTGGGTTCCTCTGGAAACACCATATATTTT.

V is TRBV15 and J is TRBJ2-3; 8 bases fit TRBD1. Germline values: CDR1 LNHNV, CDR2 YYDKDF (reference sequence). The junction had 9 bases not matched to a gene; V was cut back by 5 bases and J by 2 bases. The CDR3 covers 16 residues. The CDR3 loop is CATSRTTGAITDTQYF. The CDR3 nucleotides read TGTGCCACCAGCCGAACGACAGGGGCAATCACAGATACGCAGTATTTT.

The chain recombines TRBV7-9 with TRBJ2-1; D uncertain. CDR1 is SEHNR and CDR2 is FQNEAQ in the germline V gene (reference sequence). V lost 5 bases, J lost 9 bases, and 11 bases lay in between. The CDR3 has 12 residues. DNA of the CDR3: TGTGCCAGCAGCGAGATGAGAGGTGAGCAGTTCTTC. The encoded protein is CASSEMRGEQFF.

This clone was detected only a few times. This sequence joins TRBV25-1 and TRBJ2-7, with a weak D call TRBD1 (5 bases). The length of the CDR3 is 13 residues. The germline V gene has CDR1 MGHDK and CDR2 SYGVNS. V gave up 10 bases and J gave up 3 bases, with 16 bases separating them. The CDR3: CATQGGASYEQYF. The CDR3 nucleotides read TGTGCCACCCAGGGTGGGGCCAGCTACGAGCAGTACTTC.

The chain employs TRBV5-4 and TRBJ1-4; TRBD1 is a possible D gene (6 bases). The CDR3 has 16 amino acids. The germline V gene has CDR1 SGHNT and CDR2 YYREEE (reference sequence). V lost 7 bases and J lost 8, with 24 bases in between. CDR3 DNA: TGTGCCAGCCAAAAGGGAGGTCCAGGGGATGACGAAAAACTGTTTTTT. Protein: CASQKGGPGDDEKLFF.

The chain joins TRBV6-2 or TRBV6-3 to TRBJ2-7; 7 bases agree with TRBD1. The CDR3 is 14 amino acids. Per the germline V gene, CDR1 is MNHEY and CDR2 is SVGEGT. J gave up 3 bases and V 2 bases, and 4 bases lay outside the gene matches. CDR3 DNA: TGTGCCAGCAGTTACCGGACAGGTAACTACGAGCAGTACTTC. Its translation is CASSYRTGNYEQYF.

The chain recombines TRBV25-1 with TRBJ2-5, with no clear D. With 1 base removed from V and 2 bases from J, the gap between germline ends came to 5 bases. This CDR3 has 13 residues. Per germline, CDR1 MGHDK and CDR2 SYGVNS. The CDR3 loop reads CASSELGQETQYF. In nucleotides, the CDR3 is TGTGCCAGCAGTGAATTAGGACAAGAGACCCAGTACTTC. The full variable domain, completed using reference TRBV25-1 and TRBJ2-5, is EADIYQTPRYLVIGTGKKITLECSQTMGHDKMYWYQQDPGMELHLIHYSYGVNSTEKGDLSSESTVSRIRTEHFPLTLESARPSHTSQYLCASSELGQETQYFGPGTRLLVL.

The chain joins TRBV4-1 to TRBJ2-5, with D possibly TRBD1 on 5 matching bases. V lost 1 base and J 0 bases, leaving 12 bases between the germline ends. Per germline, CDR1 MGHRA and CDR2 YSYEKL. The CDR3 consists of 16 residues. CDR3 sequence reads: CASSQVFSRDQETQYF. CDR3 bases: TGCGCCAGCAGCCAAGTGTTTTCCAGGGACCAAGAGACCCAGTACTTC.

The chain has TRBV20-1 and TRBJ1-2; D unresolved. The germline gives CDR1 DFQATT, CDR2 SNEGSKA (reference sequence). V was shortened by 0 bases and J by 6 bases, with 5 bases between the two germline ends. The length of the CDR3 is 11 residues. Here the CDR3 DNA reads TGCAGTGCTAGAGATTTGAATGGCTACACCTTC. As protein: CSARDLNGYTF.

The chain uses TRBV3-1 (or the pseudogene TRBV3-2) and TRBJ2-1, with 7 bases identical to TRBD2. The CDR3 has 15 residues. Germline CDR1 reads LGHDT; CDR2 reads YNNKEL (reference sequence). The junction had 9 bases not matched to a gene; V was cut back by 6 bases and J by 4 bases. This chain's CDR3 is CASSPRLAMYNEQFF. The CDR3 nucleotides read TGTGCCAGCAGTCCGAGACTAGCCATGTACAATGAGCAGTTCTTC.

This CDR3 reads CSASWGGTDYQPQHF. CDR3 DNA sequence: TGCAGTGCTAGTTGGGGGGGGACAGATTATCAGCCCCAGCATTTT. J is TRBJ1-5 and V is TRBV20-1; TRBD1 agrees at 7 bases. This CDR3 comprises 15 residues. Germline lookup yields CDR1 DFQATT and CDR2 SNEGSKA (reference sequence). The J segment lost 5 bases and the V segment lost 3 bases, leaving 10 bases of the junction unmatched.

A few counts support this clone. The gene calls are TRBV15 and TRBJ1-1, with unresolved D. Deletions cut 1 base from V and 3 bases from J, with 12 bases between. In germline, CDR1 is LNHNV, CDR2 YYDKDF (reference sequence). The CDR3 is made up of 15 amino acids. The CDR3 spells CATSRGRPLDTEAFF. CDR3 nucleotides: TGTGCCACCAGCAGAGGAAGACCCCTGGACACTGAAGCTTTCTTT.

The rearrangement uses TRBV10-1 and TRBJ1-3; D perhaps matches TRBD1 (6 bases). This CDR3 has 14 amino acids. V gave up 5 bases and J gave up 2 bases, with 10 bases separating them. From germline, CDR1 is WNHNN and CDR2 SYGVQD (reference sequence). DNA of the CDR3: TGCGCCAGCAGTACAGGGTTCCCTGGAAACACCATATATTTT. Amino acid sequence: CASSTGFPGNTIYF.

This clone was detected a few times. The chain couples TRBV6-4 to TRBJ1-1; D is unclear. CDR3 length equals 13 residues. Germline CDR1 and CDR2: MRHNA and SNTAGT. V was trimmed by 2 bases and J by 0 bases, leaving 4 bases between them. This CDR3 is CASSDKMNTEAFF. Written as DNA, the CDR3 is TGTGCCAGCAGTGACAAAATGAACACTGAAGCTTTCTTT.

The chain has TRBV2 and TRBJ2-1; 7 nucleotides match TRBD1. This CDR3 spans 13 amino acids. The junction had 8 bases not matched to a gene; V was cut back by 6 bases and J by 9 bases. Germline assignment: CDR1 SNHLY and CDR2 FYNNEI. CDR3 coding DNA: TGTGCCAGCAGCCGGGACAGAGATTCTGAGCAGTTCTTC. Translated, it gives CASSRDRDSEQFF.

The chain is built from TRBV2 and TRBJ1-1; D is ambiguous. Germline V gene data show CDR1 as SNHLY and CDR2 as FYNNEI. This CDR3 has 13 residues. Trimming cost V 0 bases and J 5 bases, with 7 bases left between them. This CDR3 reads CASSEAYRTEAFF. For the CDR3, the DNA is TGTGCCAGCAGTGAAGCTTATCGGACTGAAGCTTTCTTT.

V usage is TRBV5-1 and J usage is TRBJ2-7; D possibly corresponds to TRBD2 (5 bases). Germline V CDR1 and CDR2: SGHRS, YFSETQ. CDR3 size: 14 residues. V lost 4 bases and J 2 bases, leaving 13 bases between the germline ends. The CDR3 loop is CASSEDWATYEQYF. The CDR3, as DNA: TGCGCCAGCAGCGAGGACTGGGCAACCTACGAGCAGTACTTC.

CDR3 in amino acids: CASSTGQDVFQETQYF. For the CDR3, the DNA is TGCGCCAGCAGCACAGGACAAGACGTTTTCCAAGAGACCCAGTACTTC. The chain carries TRBV5-1 and TRBJ2-5, with D possibly matching TRBD1 (5 bases). The CDR3 totals 16 residues. In germline, CDR1 is SGHRS, CDR2 YFSETQ. Trimming took 4 bases from V and 1 from J, leaving 17 bases between them.

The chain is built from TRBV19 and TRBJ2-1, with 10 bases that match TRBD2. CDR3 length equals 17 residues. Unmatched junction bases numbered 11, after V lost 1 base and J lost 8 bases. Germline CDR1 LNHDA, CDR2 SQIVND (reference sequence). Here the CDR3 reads CASSIASGGGRLDEQFF. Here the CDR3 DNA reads TGTGCCAGTAGTATAGCGAGCGGGGGGGGCAGGTTGGATGAGCAGTTCTTC.

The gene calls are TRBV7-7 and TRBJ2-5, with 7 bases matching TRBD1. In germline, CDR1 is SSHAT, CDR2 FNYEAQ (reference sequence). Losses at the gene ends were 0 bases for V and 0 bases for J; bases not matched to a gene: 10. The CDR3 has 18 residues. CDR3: CASSLAGGLGTDQETQYF. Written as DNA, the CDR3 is TGTGCCAGCAGCTTAGCTGGGGGTTTGGGGACAGACCAAGAGACCCAGTACTTC.

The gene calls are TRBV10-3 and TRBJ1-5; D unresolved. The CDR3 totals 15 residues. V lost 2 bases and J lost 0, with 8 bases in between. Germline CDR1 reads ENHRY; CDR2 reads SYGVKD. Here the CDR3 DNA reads TGTGCCATCAGTGAGGGGGAGTATAGCAATCAGCCCCAGCATTTT. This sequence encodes CAISEGEYSNQPQHF.

CDR3 nucleotide sequence: TGTGCCAGCAGCGTAGGGGGACAGCGTGAAGCTTTCTTT. This translates into CASSVGGQREAFF. The rearrangement links TRBV9 to TRBJ1-1; 7 bases agree with TRBD1. This CDR3 region has 13 residues. In germline, CDR1 is SGDLS, CDR2 YYNGEE. The trim removed 0 bases at V and 7 bases at J, leaving 3 bases unmatched.

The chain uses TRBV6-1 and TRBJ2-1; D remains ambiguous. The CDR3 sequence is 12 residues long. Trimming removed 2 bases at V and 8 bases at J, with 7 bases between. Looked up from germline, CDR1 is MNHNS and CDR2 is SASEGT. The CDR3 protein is CASSEHGYEQFF. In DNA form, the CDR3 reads TGTGCCAGCAGTGAACATGGATATGAGCAGTTCTTC.